This T cell receptor (beta chain) comes out of a study of blood T cell repertoires in COVID-19. Study-wide context: Samples taken during acute and convalescent COVID-19 were collected in the United States, Italy and Spain. Nucleic acid was either cDNA or gDNA, and it came from T cells, B-cell-depleted T cells, or PBMCs.

To note about this clone: Its ends do not fully match the called genes, so a read error is possible.

The CDR3 runs 11 residues. Germline CDR1 and CDR2: SEHNR and FQNEAQ (reference sequence). As originally analysed: Amplifying reference gene primers gave estimates of nucleated cell counts. TCRdb's copy holds only in-frame clones and misses some; the assay was immunoSEQ multiplex PCR. The V and J calls and clone size are taken from that table; D and trimming were inferred from the DNA. The sample consists of approximately 50,000 clones, roughly 88% of them appearing once. Sequencing was performed on peripheral blood. This sequence was found in a human donor in a cohort sampled during active COVID-19. This chain links TRBV7-9 with TRBJ2-5, with 11 positions matching TRBD2. Here the CDR3 reads CASSPGLAVNF. Here the CDR3 DNA reads TGTGCCAGCAGCCCGGGACTAGCGGTCAACTTC.